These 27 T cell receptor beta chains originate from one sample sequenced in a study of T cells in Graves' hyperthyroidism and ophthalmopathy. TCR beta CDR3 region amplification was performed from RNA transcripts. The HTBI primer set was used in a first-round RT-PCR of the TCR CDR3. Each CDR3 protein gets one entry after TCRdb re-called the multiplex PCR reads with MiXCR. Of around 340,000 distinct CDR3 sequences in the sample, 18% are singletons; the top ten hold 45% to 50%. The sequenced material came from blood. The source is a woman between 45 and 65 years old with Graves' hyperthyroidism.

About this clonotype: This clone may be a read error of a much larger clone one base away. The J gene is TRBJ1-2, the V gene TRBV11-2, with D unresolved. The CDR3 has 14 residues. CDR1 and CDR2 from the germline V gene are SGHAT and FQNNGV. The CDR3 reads CASGLDQGYYGYTF. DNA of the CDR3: TGTGCCAGCGGCTTAGATCAAGGGTACTATGGCTACACCTTC.

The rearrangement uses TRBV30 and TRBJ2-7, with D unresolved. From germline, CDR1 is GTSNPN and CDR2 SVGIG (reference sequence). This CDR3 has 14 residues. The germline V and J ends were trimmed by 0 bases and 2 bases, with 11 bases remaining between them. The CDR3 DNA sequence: TGTGCCTGGAGTGTGACGGGTCCGGCCTACGAGCAGTACTTC. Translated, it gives CAWSVTGPAYEQYF.

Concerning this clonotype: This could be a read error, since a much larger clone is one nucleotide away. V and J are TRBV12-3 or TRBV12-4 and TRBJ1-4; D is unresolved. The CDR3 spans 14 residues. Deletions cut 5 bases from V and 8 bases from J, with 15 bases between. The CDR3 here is CASSLFGIREKLFF. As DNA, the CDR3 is TGTGCCAGCAGTCTCTTCGGGATTCGGGAAAAACTGTTTTTT.

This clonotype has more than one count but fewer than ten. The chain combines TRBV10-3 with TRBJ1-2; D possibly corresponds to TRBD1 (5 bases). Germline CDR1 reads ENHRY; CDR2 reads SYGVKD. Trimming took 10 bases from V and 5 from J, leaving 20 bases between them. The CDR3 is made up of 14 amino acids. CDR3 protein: CATQEGLEGYGYTF. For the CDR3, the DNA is TGTGCCACACAGGAAGGGCTCGAGGGTTATGGCTACACCTTC.

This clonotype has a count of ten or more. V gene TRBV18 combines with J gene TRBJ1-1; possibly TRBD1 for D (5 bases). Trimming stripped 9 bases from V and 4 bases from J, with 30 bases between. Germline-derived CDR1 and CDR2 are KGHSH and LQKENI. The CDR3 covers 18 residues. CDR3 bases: TGTGCCAGTACGCCGTTAGAACCGGGCCAAGGGAGGGGCACTGAAGCTTTCTTT. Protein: CASTPLEPGQGRGTEAFF.

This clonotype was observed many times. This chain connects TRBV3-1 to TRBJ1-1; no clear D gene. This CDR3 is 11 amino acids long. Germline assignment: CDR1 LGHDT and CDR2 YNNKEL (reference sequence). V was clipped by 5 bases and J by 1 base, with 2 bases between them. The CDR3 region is CASSRNTEAFF. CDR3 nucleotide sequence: TGTGCCAGCAGCAGGAACACTGAAGCTTTCTTT.

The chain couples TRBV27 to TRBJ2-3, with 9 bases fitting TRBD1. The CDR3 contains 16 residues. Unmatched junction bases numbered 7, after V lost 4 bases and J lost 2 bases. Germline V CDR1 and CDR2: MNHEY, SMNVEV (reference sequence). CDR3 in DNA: TGTGCCAGCAGTTATCGGACAGGGGCCCTCACAGATACGCAGTATTTT. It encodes CASSYRTGALTDTQYF.

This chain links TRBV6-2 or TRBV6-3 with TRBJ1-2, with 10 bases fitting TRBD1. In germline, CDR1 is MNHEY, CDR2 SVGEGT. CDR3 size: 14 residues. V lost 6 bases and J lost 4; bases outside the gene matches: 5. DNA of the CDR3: TGTGCCAGCAGACCGACAGGGGGCACCTATGGCTACACCTTC. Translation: CASRPTGGTYGYTF.

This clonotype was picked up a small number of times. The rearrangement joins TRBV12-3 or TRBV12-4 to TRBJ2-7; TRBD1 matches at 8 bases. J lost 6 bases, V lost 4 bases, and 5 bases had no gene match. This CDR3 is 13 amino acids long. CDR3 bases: TGTGCCAGCAGTTCCAGGACAGGGACCGAGCAGTACTTC. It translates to CASSSRTGTEQYF.

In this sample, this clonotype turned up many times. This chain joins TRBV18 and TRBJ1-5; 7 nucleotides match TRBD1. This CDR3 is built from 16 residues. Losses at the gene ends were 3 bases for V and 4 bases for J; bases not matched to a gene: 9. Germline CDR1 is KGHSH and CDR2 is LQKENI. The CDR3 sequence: CASSPTSGQNNQPQHF. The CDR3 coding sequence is TGTGCCAGCTCACCGACTTCGGGACAGAATAATCAGCCCCAGCATTTT. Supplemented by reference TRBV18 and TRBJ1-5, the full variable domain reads NAGVMQNPRHLVRRRGQEARLRCSPMKGHSHVYWYRQLPEEGLKFMVYLQKENIIDESGMPKERFSAEFPKEGPSILRIQQVVRGDSAAYFCASSPTSGQNNQPQHFGDGTRLSIL.

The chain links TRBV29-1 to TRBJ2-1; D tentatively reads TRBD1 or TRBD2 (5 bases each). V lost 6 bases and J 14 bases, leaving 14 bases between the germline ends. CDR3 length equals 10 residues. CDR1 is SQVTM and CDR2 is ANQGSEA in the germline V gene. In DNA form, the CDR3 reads TGCAGCGTGGGGGTGGATAGCGAGTTCTTC. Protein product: CSVGVDSEFF.

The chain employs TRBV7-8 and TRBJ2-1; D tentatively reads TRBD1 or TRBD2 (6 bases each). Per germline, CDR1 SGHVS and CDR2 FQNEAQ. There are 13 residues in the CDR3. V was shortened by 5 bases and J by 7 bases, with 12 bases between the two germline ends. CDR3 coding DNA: TGTGCCAGCAGCGCTTTAGGGGGGAATGAGCAGTTCTTC. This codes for CASSALGGNEQFF.

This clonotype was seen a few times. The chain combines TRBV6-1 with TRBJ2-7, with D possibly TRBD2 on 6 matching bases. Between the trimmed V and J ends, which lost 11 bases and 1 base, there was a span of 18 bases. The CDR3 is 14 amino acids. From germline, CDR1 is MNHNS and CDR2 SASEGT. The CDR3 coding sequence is TGTGCCCTAGGAGGGAGTTACAAATCCTACGAGCAGTACTTC. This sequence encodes CALGGSYKSYEQYF.

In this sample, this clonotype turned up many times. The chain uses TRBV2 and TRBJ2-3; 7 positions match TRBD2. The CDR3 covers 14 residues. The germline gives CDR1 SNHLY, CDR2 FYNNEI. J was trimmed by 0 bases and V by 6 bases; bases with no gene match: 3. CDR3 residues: CASRPSGSTDTQYF. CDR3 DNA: TGTGCCAGCAGGCCTAGCGGCAGCACAGATACGCAGTATTTT.

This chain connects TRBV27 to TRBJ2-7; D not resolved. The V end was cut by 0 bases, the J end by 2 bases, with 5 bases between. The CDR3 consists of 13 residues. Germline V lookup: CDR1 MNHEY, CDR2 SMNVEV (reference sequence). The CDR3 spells CASSLSSAYEQYF. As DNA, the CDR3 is TGTGCCAGCAGTTTATCCAGCGCCTACGAGCAGTACTTC.

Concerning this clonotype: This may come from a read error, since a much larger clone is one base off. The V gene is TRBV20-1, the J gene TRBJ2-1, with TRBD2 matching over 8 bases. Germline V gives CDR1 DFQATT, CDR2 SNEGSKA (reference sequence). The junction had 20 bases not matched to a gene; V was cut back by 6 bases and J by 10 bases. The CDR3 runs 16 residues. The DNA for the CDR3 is TGCAGTGCCAGACCGGGACTAGTCTCGTCCTACGACGAGCAGTTCTTC. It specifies CSARPGLVSSYDEQFF.

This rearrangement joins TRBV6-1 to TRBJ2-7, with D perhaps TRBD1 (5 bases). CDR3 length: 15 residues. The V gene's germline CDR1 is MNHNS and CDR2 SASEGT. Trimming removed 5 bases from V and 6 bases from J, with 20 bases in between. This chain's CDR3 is CASSSRAQGSPEQYV. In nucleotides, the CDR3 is TGTGCCAGCAGTTCTCGGGCCCAGGGAAGTCCCGAGCAGTACGTC.

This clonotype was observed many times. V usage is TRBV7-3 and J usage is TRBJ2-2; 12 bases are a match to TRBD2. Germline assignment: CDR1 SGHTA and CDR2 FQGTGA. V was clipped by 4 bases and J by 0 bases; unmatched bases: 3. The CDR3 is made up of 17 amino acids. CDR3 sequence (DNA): TGTGCCAGCAGCTCCGGGACTAGCGGGCCGAACACCGGGGAGCTGTTTTTT. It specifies CASSSGTSGPNTGELFF.

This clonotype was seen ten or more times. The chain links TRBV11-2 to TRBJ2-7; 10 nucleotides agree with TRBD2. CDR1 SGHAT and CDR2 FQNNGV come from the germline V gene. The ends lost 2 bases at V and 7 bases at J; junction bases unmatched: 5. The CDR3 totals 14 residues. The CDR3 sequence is CASSLLAGVEEQYF. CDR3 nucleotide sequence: TGTGCCAGCAGCTTACTAGCGGGAGTTGAAGAGCAGTACTTC.

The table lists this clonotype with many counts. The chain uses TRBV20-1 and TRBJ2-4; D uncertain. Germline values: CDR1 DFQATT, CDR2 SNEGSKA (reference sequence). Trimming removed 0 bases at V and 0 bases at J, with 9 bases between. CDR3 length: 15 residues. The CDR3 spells CSARDPGRAKNIQYF. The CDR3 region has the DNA TGCAGTGCTAGAGATCCGGGTAGAGCCAAAAACATTCAGTACTTC.

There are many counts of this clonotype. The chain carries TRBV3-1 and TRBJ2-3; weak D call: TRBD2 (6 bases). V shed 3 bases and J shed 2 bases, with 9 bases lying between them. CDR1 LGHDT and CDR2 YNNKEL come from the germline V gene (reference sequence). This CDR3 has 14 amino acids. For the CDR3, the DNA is TGTGCCAGCAGCCACGGCGGGAACACAGATACGCAGTATTTT. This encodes CASSHGGNTDTQYF.

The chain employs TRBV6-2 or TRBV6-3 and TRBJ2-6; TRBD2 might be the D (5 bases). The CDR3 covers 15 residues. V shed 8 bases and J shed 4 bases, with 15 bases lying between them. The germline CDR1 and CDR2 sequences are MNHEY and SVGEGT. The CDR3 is CASADEGEGANVLTF. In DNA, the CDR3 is TGTGCCAGCGCGGACGAGGGTGAGGGGGCCAACGTCCTGACTTTC.

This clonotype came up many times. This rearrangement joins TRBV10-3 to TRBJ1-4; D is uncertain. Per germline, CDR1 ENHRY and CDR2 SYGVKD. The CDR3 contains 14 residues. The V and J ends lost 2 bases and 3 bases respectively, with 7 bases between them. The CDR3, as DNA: TGTGCCATCAGTGAGGACACGGCTAATGAAAAACTGTTTTTT. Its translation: CAISEDTANEKLFF.

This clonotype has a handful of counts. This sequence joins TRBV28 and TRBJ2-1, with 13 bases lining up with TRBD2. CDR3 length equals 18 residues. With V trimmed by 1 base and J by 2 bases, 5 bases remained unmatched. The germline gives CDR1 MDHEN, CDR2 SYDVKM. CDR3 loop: CASSLLTGLAGTYNEQFF. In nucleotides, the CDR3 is TGTGCCAGCAGTTTATTGACGGGACTAGCGGGAACCTACAATGAGCAGTTCTTC.

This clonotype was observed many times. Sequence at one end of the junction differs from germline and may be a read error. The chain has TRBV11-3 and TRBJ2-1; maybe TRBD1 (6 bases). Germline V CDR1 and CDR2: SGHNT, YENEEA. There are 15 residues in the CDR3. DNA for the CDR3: TGTGCCAGCAGCCTCGTTGCAGGGGTGTACAGTGAGCAGTTCTTC. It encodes CASSLVAGVYSEQFF. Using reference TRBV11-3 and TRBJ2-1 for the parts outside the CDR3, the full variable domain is EAGVVQSPRYKIIEKKQPVAFWCNPISGHNTLYWYLQNLGQGPELLIRYENEEAVDDSQLPKDRFSAERLKGVDSTLKIQPAELGDSAVYLCASSLVAGVYSEQFFGPGTRLTVL.

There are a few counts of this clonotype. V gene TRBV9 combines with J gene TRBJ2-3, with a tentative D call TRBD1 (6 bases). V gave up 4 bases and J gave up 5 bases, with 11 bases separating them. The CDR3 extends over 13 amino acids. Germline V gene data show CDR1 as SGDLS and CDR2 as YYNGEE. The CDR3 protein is CASSQGGIDTQYF. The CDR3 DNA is TGTGCCAGCAGCCAAGGGGGAATAGATACGCAGTATTTT.

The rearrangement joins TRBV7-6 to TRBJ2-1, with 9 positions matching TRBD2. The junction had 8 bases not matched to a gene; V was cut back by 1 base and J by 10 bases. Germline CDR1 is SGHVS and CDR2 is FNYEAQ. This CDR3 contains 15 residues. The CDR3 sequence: CASSLGGSGSPEQFF. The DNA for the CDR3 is TGTGCCAGCAGCTTAGGAGGTAGCGGGAGTCCGGAGCAGTTCTTC. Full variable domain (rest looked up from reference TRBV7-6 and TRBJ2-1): GAGVSQSPRYKVTKRGQDVALRCDPISGHVSLYWYRQALGQGPEFLTYFNYEAQQDKSGLPNDRFSAERPEGSISTLTIQRTEQRDSAMYRCASSLGGSGSPEQFFGPGTRLTVL.